The entry below gives a single TCR beta chain sequence along with its context. Here immunoSEQ multiplex PCR was the method, and the copy in TCRdb shows in-frame clones only, minus some. This table has some 100,000 clones, about 91% appearing once. The CDR3 totals 11 residues. CDR1 and CDR2 (germline): SNHLY, FYNNEI. Trimming removed 10 bases at V and 8 bases at J, with 12 bases between. These data come from a study of T cell changes during pregnancy in multiple sclerosis. The specimen was peripheral blood, collected in the second trimester of pregnancy. This clonotype originated in a female donor with multiple sclerosis, enrolled in a pregnancy study. This chain joins TRBV2 and TRBJ2-1, with a possible D match to TRBD1 (5 bases). The CDR3 region is CATRQGYEQFF. In DNA form, the CDR3 reads TGTGCCACCCGGCAGGGTTATGAGCAGTTCTTC. The variable domain in full, completed from reference TRBV2 and TRBJ2-1, reads EPEVTQTPSHQVTQMGQEVILRCVPISNHLYFYWYRQILGQKVEFLVSFYNNEISEKSEIFDDQFSVERPDGSNFTLKIRSTKLEDSAMYFCATRQGYEQFFGPGTRLTVL.